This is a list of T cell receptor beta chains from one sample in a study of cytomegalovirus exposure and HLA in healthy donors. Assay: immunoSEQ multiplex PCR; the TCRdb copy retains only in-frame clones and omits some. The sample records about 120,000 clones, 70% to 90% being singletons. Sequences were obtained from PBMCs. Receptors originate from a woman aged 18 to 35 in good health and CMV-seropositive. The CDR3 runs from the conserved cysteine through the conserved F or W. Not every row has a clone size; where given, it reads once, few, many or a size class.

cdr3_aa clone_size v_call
CASSPRREGGANYNEQFF NA TRBV18
CAGSNPGQRFGGYTF NA TRBV5-4
CASSQVSVGQVFNEQFF NA TRBV4-3
CASSPGQQETQYF NA TRBV19
CATSFSRASELADTQYF NA TRBV15
CASSVEGTIGDTEAFF NA TRBV9
CASKQGSRQPQHF NA TRBV6-1
CASSSTRLLTKSSYEQYF NA TRBV27
CASSPESRAGNTIYF NA TRBV5-1
CASTLSGGTYEQYF NA TRBV27
CASSAPGGQTYGYTF once TRBV19
CASSHVVNTEAFF NA TRBV27
CASSQKGTSGISSYNEQFF NA TRBV4-2
CASSDEGLGLTDTQYF NA TRBV2
CASSFWDRVNYGYTF NA TRBV5-6
CASSPRQAPAEGYTF NA TRBV4-1
CASSQDGGSFFYGYTF once TRBV4-1
CASSLGGRTDPNHEQYF NA TRBV5-5
CASSFPGTGLDEQFF once TRBV7-9
CASSDGTSGQTDTQYF NA TRBV7-8
CAWSVSGGGKTQYF once TRBV30
CASSFPQGITYEQYF NA TRBV11-2
CASSRSGGAADTQYF once TRBV7-3
CASSYGSSYEQYF few TRBV14
CAWRGQGNLEQYF few TRBV30
CASSVGDSGSATDTQYF few TRBV9
CASSQAGGYTF once TRBV28
CASSYSGTAVPATGELFF once TRBV19
CASSRTGGETEAFF NA TRBV18
CASSPLRETTGELFF NA TRBV18
CASSEGDTQETQYF NA TRBV9
CASSARTGRWQETQYF NA TRBV25-1
CASTGGYSYEQYF NA TRBV2
CASSLGQGTGELFF NA TRBV6-6
CATSRDPGGAGNTIYF NA TRBV15
CASSPRTVNTEAFF NA TRBV18
CASSLTGENEQFF NA TRBV7-2
CASSFGTGLNYGYTF NA TRBV6-6
CASSESRTATNEKLFF NA TRBV18
CASSHKHSSGRQMAQYF NA TRBV7-9